One TCR beta chain is described in this entry. This sample was included in a study of blood T cell repertoires in COVID-19. Assay: immunoSEQ multiplex PCR; the TCRdb copy retains only in-frame clones and omits some. The sample consists of about 140,000 clones, over 80% of them appearing once. Germline CDR1 is LGHDT and CDR2 is YNNKEL (reference sequence). V lost 3 bases to trimming and J lost 3 bases, with 5 bases between them. The CDR3 has 12 amino acids. Sequencing was done on a sample of peripheral blood. The sequence was obtained from a woman aged 45-60 years with acute or convalescent COVID-19. J is TRBJ2-5 and V is TRBV3-1 (or the pseudogene TRBV3-2); no firm D call. In nucleotides, the CDR3 is TGTGCCAGCAGCCAGACAAAAGAGACCCAGTACTTC. Translating it yields CASSQTKETQYF.